One sample yielded the 21 T cell receptor beta chains listed below, sequenced in a study of monozygotic twins with inflammatory bowel disease. TCRdb re-called the 5' RACE reads and shows each CDR3 protein once, DNA omitted. The record lists 420,000 or so distinct CDR3 sequences, of which the ten most abundant hold around 2.3%. What was sequenced was blood. Every receptor here comes from a human donor with ulcerative colitis or Crohn's disease, or a healthy co-twin of an affected twin (not recorded which).

This sequence joins TRBV5-1 and TRBJ2-1; TCRdb outputs TRBD2, but without DNA this stays unchecked. Per germline, CDR1 SGHRS and CDR2 YFSETQ. This CDR3 has 15 amino acids. CDR3 amino acids: CASSSLALSDNEQFF.

The genes are TRBV20-1 and TRBJ2-7; TCRdb designates TRBD1, a call that cannot be tested without DNA. Germline CDR1 reads DFQATT; CDR2 reads SNEGSKA (reference sequence). This CDR3 is 15 amino acids long. CDR3 residues: CSARDRRAKGYEQYF.

CDR3 region: CASSKGTGFFGEAFF. The chain couples TRBV11-2 to TRBJ1-1; TCRdb's D call of TRBD1 is untestable without DNA. The CDR3 runs 15 residues. Germline V gene sequence: CDR1 SGHAT, CDR2 FQNNGV.

The chain is built from TRBV3-1 and TRBJ1-2. The CDR3 covers 13 residues. CDR1 LGHDT and CDR2 YNNKEL come from the germline V gene (reference sequence). The CDR3 here is CASSQGANYGYTF.

The chain couples TRBV19 to TRBJ2-1; without DNA, the TCRdb call of TRBD2 cannot be checked. The CDR3 is 16 amino acids. In germline, CDR1 is LNHDA, CDR2 SQIVND (reference sequence). The CDR3 reads CASSPTEGLAGWFQFF.

V gene TRBV5-1 combines with J gene TRBJ2-1; no DNA is available, so the TRBD1 call from TCRdb remains unchecked. The CDR3 sequence is 16 residues long. CDR1 and CDR2 from the germline V gene are SGHRS and YFSETQ. This chain's CDR3 is CASSLRGGQNLNEQFF. Full variable domain (rest looked up from reference TRBV5-1 and TRBJ2-1): KAGVTQTPRYLIKTRGQQVTLSCSPISGHRSVSWYQQTPGQGLQFLFEYFSETQRNKGNFPGRFSGRQFSNSRSEMNVSTLELGDSALYLCASSLRGGQNLNEQFFGPGTRLTVL.

The rearrangement joins TRBV5-5 to TRBJ2-7; TCRdb designates TRBD2, a call that cannot be tested without DNA. Germline values: CDR1 SGHKS, CDR2 YYEKEE (reference sequence). The CDR3 has 15 amino acids. CDR3 in amino acids: CASTTSGLAYYEQYF.

The genes are TRBV27 and TRBJ2-4; TCRdb reports TRBD2, a call that lacks DNA to check it against. CDR1 MNHEY and CDR2 SMNVEV come from the germline V gene (reference sequence). The CDR3 is 17 residues long. The CDR3 region is CASSHRAGGPKGNIQYF.

This rearrangement joins TRBV14 to TRBJ1-2. In germline, CDR1 is SGHDN, CDR2 FVKESK. This CDR3 comprises 15 residues. The chain's CDR3 is CASSQDRGGSHGYTF.

The rearrangement links TRBV7-2 to TRBJ2-7; TCRdb names TRBD2, which stays unverified in the absence of DNA. The germline gives CDR1 SGHTA, CDR2 FQGNSA. The CDR3 spans 16 residues. The CDR3 reads CASSLPGLAGIYEQYF.

V usage is TRBV18 and J usage is TRBJ2-1; the TCRdb call, TRBD2, lacks DNA for checking. Germline values: CDR1 KGHSH, CDR2 LQKENI. This CDR3 comprises 14 residues. This chain's CDR3 is CASSLSGRDNEQFF.

The V call is TRBV7-3, the J call TRBJ1-5. CDR1 is SGHTA and CDR2 is FQGTGA in the germline V gene. The CDR3 extends over 13 amino acids. This CDR3 reads CASSFGYNQPQHF.

The V gene is TRBV5-6, the J gene TRBJ1-1; TCRdb's D call, TRBD1, is unchecked because there is no DNA. In germline, CDR1 is SGHDT, CDR2 YYEEEE. The CDR3 is 16 amino acids. CDR3 residues: CASSFWTGRANTEAFF.

This chain joins TRBV5-4 and TRBJ1-2. There are 15 residues in the CDR3. Germline loops: CDR1 SGHNT, CDR2 YYREEE (reference sequence). CDR3 sequence reads: CASSLAGGDLYGYTF.

This chain uses TRBV7-2 with TRBJ1-1. Germline V lookup: CDR1 SGHTA, CDR2 FQGNSA. This CDR3 contains 14 residues. The CDR3 sequence: CASSFEGTNTEAFF. The variable domain in full, completed from reference TRBV7-2 and TRBJ1-1, reads GAGVSQSPSNKVTEKGKDVELRCDPISGHTALYWYRQSLGQGLEFLIYFQGNSAPDKSGLPSDRFSAERTGGSVSTLTIQRTQQEDSAVYLCASSFEGTNTEAFFGQGTRLTVV.

CDR3 sequence reads: CASSLTLAGGSTDTQYF. The chain employs TRBV4-1 and TRBJ2-3; no DNA is available, so the TRBD2 call from TCRdb remains unchecked. Per the germline V gene, CDR1 is MGHRA and CDR2 is YSYEKL. This CDR3 is built from 17 residues.

The chain joins TRBV20-1 to TRBJ2-7; TCRdb outputs TRBD2, but without DNA this stays unchecked. Germline V gene lookup returns CDR1 DFQATT and CDR2 SNEGSKA (reference sequence). This CDR3 comprises 17 residues. The CDR3 loop reads CSARGLTGTSVSYEQYF.

The chain's CDR3 is CASSPTGHQLLRYEQYF. The gene calls are TRBV28 and TRBJ2-7; TCRdb proposes TRBD1, but this gene call is untestable without DNA. This CDR3 region has 17 residues. Germline values: CDR1 MDHEN, CDR2 SYDVKM.

This sequence joins TRBV7-9 and TRBJ2-1; TCRdb calls TRBD1, which cannot be checked without DNA. Germline values: CDR1 SEHNR, CDR2 FQNEAQ (reference sequence). This CDR3 region has 14 residues. The CDR3 spells CASSFPPVGNEQFF.

This rearrangement joins TRBV7-2 to TRBJ2-7. Germline V CDR1 and CDR2: SGHTA, FQGNSA. The CDR3 length is 14 residues. CDR3 protein: CASSEYGSSYEQYF.

The genes are TRBV5-5 and TRBJ1-1; TCRdb's assignment of TRBD1 cannot be checked, as there is no DNA. CDR1 SGHKS and CDR2 YYEKEE come from the germline V gene (reference sequence). This CDR3 region has 14 residues. Here the CDR3 reads CASGVGGPNTEAFF.